These 25 T cell receptor beta chains were sequenced from one sample in a study of shared clonotypes between healthy human individuals (dated by TCRdb to the early 2020s). CD8 naive samples were obtained by positive selection for CCR7 among CD45RO-negative cells, yielding a CD45RA+CCR7+ population from which TemRA cells were excluded. Receptors were amplified or captured by the immunoSEQ multiplex PCR assay. TCRdb obtained this table from immuneACCESS and retained in-frame rearrangements with V and J assigned. These tables miss some clones; where compared with another copy, unresolved V genes account for less than half of the shortfall, and the remainder is unexplained. The sample yields roughly 2,000,000 clones; approximately 95% were counted once. The ten largest clones take up 1% to 1.5% of the sample. Source material: naive CD8+ T cells sorted from blood. The label giving this sample's cell subset or site can be read as: CD45RA+CCR7+. The receptors here all came from a man aged 18 to 29 in good health.

The genes are TRBV6-1 and TRBJ2-7; D is unclear. There are 11 residues in the CDR3. Germline CDR1 and CDR2: MNHNS and SASEGT. V shed 4 bases and J shed 2 bases, with 3 bases lying between them. CDR3 sequence reads: CASSVPYEQYF. The CDR3 nucleotides are TGTGCCAGCAGTGTACCCTACGAGCAGTACTTC.

The chain employs TRBV4-1 and TRBJ2-7; D uncertain. The CDR3 sequence is 16 residues long. V shed 4 bases and J shed 0 bases, with 16 bases lying between them. CDR1 and CDR2 (germline): MGHRA, YSYEKL. The CDR3: CASSLRVTSSSYEQYF. For the CDR3, the DNA is TGCGCCAGCAGCCTACGGGTCACCTCGAGCTCCTACGAGCAGTACTTC.

The rearrangement uses TRBV7-8 and TRBJ1-3; unclear D gene. Germline assignment: CDR1 SGHVS and CDR2 FQNEAQ. Trimming shortened V by 7 bases and J by 0 bases, and 7 bases separated the two germline ends. CDR3 length: 13 amino acids. CDR3 nucleotide sequence: TGTGCCAGCACTGGGCTCTCTGGAAACACCATATATTTT. Amino acid sequence: CASTGLSGNTIYF.

CDR3 bases: TGTGCCAGCAGTTTAGTATCACAGGGGACCCTTTCCTACGAGCAGTACTTC. Translation: CASSLVSQGTLSYEQYF. The chain links TRBV28 to TRBJ2-7, with TRBD1 identical over 7 bases. The germline gives CDR1 MDHEN, CDR2 SYDVKM. The length of the CDR3 is 17 residues. V was clipped by 2 bases and J by 1 base; unmatched bases: 11. The variable domain in full, with the rest retrieved from reference TRBV28 and TRBJ2-7, is DVKVTQSSRYLVKRTGEKVFLECVQDMDHENMFWYRQDPGLGLRLIYFSYDVKMKEKGDIPEGYSVSREKKERFSLILESASTNQTSMYLCASSLVSQGTLSYEQYFGPGTRLTVT.

This clone occurred a few times. V gene TRBV6-1 combines with J gene TRBJ1-5, with a tentative D call TRBD1 (6 bases). Germline V lookup: CDR1 MNHNS, CDR2 SASEGT. This CDR3 has 15 amino acids. V shed 2 bases and J shed 4 bases, with 12 bases lying between them. CDR3 in amino acids: CASSEPTGPNQPQHF. As DNA, the CDR3 is TGTGCCAGCAGTGAACCGACAGGACCTAATCAGCCCCAGCATTTT.

CDR3 loop: CASSPSPGTGGAEQYF. The CDR3 nucleotides read TGTGCCAGCAGTCCCTCCCCCGGGACAGGGGGCGCCGAGCAGTACTTC. This rearrangement joins TRBV28 to TRBJ2-7; TRBD1 aligns across 12 bases. CDR1 and CDR2 (germline): MDHEN, SYDVKM. The CDR3 is 16 residues long. Losses at the gene ends were 5 bases for V and 6 bases for J; bases not matched to a gene: 11.

This clone was recorded once. Other DNA sequences of this sample code for an identical CDR3. This chain links TRBV19 with TRBJ2-3; D is unclear. Trimming left V 6 bases short and J 2 bases short, with 12 bases between. The CDR3 length is 14 residues. Germline V gene data show CDR1 as LNHDA and CDR2 as SQIVND (reference sequence). CDR3 DNA: TGTGCCAGTAGCCCACTTTGGTCCACAGATACGCAGTATTTT. Protein: CASSPLWSTDTQYF.

The rearrangement links TRBV27 to TRBJ2-3; 7 bases line up with TRBD1. The J segment lost 0 bases and the V segment lost 5 bases, leaving 2 bases of the junction unmatched. The CDR3 is 14 amino acids. Per the germline V gene, CDR1 is MNHEY and CDR2 is SMNVEV (reference sequence). CDR3 nucleotide sequence: TGTGCCAGCAGTGTACAGGGGAGCACAGATACGCAGTATTTT. It yields the protein CASSVQGSTDTQYF.

The chain links TRBV4-1 to TRBJ2-7, with TRBD1 identical over 8 bases. This CDR3 region has 15 residues. V shed 0 bases, J shed 5 bases, and the junction held 6 bases outside the gene matches. Germline CDR1 is MGHRA and CDR2 is YSYEKL. CDR3 DNA: TGCGCCAGCAGCCAAGAGACAGGGGCTGGGGACGAGCAGTACTTC. Its protein is CASSQETGAGDEQYF.

This chain connects TRBV5-1 to TRBJ2-7, with TRBD1 matching over 7 bases. With V trimmed by 4 bases and J by 6 bases, 4 bases remained unmatched. This CDR3 contains 12 residues. Germline V lookup: CDR1 SGHRS, CDR2 YFSETQ. CDR3 amino acids: CASSQWTGEQYF. The CDR3 bases are TGCGCCAGCAGCCAGTGGACAGGCGAGCAGTACTTC.

About this clone itself: Other DNA sequences in the sample encode the same CDR3. V gene TRBV27 combines with J gene TRBJ2-7; perhaps TRBD2 as D (5 bases). V lost 3 bases and J 6 bases, leaving 9 bases between the germline ends. The CDR3 spans 12 residues. The V gene's germline CDR1 is MNHEY and CDR2 SMNVEV (reference sequence). Here the CDR3 reads CASSFTRGEQYF. In nucleotides, the CDR3 is TGTGCCAGCAGTTTTACCCGGGGCGAGCAGTACTTC.

The chain joins TRBV13 to TRBJ2-2; TRBD2 matches 10 bases. The CDR3 loop spans 16 amino acids. In germline, CDR1 is PRHDT, CDR2 FYEKMQ (reference sequence). J lost 3 bases, V lost 4 bases, and 5 bases had no gene match. The CDR3 DNA sequence: TGTGCCAGCAGCTCCTCACTAGCGGGGTACACCGGGGAGCTGTTTTTT. Protein sequence: CASSSSLAGYTGELFF. Full variable domain (remainder filled in from reference TRBV13 and TRBJ2-2): AAGVIQSPRHLIKEKRETATLKCYPIPRHDTVYWYQQGPGQDPQFLISFYEKMQSDKGSIPDRFSAQQFSDYHSELNMSSLELGDSALYFCASSSSLAGYTGELFFGEGSRLTVL.

This chain connects TRBV4-1 to TRBJ2-7, with D perhaps matching TRBD1 or TRBD2 (5 bases each). V was clipped by 4 bases and J by 4 bases, with 11 bases between them. The CDR3 spans 13 residues. The germline V gene has CDR1 MGHRA and CDR2 YSYEKL. CDR3 nucleotides: TGCGCCAGCAGCCCCAGGGACGAGTACGAGCAGTACTTC. Protein product: CASSPRDEYEQYF.

Turning to this clone: The same CDR3 is also encoded by other DNA sequences in this sample. The chain recombines TRBV9 with TRBJ2-1, with TRBD2 matching over 7 bases. Losses at the gene ends were 0 bases for V and 1 base for J; bases not matched to a gene: 1. The CDR3 consists of 15 residues. Germline V gene data show CDR1 as SGDLS and CDR2 as YYNGEE. CDR3 region: CASSVGGGSYNEQFF. The DNA for the CDR3 is TGTGCCAGCAGCGTAGGCGGGGGTTCCTACAATGAGCAGTTCTTC.

This chain joins TRBV27 and TRBJ2-3, with TRBD2 matching over 11 bases. With V trimmed by 6 bases and J by 2 bases, 7 bases remained unmatched. The CDR3 is 16 residues long. CDR1 and CDR2 from the germline V gene are MNHEY and SMNVEV (reference sequence). DNA for the CDR3: TGTGCCAGCAGCGGTAGCGGGGGGGAATTCACAGATACGCAGTATTTT. Its protein is CASSGSGGEFTDTQYF.

V gene TRBV4-3 combines with J gene TRBJ2-1; D is undetermined. Looked up from germline, CDR1 is LGHNA and CDR2 is YSLEER. Between the trimmed V and J ends, which lost 0 bases and 6 bases, there was a span of 12 bases. The CDR3 contains 15 residues. The CDR3 coding sequence is TGCGCCAGCAGCCAAGAAGAGAGTCTACCCAATGAGCAGTTCTTC. Its protein is CASSQEESLPNEQFF.

This chain uses TRBV27 with TRBJ2-3; D gene unclear. The CDR3 runs to 13 residues. V lost 3 bases and J 4 bases, leaving 8 bases between the germline ends. CDR1 and CDR2 (germline): MNHEY, SMNVEV (reference sequence). The CDR3 bases are TGTGCCAGCAGTTTTAGGGATTCAGATACGCAGTATTTT. It yields the protein CASSFRDSDTQYF.

The chain links TRBV6-5 to TRBJ2-2; D may correspond to TRBD1 or TRBD2 (5 bases each). Germline values: CDR1 MNHEY, CDR2 SVGAGI. The CDR3 loop spans 14 amino acids. Trimming left V 4 bases short and J 3 bases short, with 9 bases between. The CDR3 here is CASSWGSHTGELFF. The CDR3, as DNA: TGTGCCAGCAGTTGGGGGAGCCACACCGGGGAGCTGTTTTTT.

Concerning this clone itself: Other nucleotide sequences from this sample produce the same CDR3. The chain employs TRBV9 and TRBJ2-3; perhaps D is TRBD1 or TRBD2 (6 bases each). This CDR3 has 14 residues. Germline lookup yields CDR1 SGDLS and CDR2 YYNGEE. Deletions cut 3 bases from V and 2 bases from J, with 10 bases between. The CDR3 region has the DNA TGTGCCAGCAGCGCAGGGGACTCCACAGATACGCAGTATTTT. Translation: CASSAGDSTDTQYF.

Written as DNA, the CDR3 is TGTGCCTGGAGTTTGGCGGCAGGTCAGCCCCAGCATTTT. This sequence encodes CAWSLAAGQPQHF. This chain joins TRBV30 and TRBJ1-5; D remains ambiguous. Germline CDR1 GTSNPN, CDR2 SVGIG (reference sequence). V lost 2 bases to trimming and J lost 6 bases, with 11 bases between them. This CDR3 contains 13 residues.

The rearrangement uses TRBV7-8 and TRBJ1-1, with a possible D match to TRBD1 (5 bases). Looked up from germline, CDR1 is SGHVS and CDR2 is FQNEAQ. The V end was cut by 2 bases, the J end by 0 bases, with 13 bases between. The CDR3 runs 16 residues. CDR3 DNA: TGTGCCAGCAGCTTATTAAGGGGACCCCTGAACACTGAAGCTTTCTTT. It yields the protein CASSLLRGPLNTEAFF.

V gene TRBV30 combines with J gene TRBJ2-7, with D uncertain. The V end was cut by 2 bases, the J end by 3 bases, with 5 bases between. Germline V CDR1 and CDR2: GTSNPN, SVGIG (reference sequence). CDR3 size: 11 residues. DNA for the CDR3: TGTGCCTGGAGTCTTCGCTACGAGCAGTACTTC. Protein sequence: CAWSLRYEQYF. The variable domain in full, with the rest retrieved from reference TRBV30 and TRBJ2-7, is SQTIHQWPATLVQPVGSPLSLECTVEGTSNPNLYWYRQAAGRGLQLLFYSVGIGQISSEVPQNLSASRPQDRQFILSSKKLLLSDSGFYLCAWSLRYEQYFGPGTRLTVT.

This clone appeared a single time. J is TRBJ2-7 and V is TRBV13, with D maybe TRBD2 (6 bases). V was cut by 4 bases and J by 7 bases, with 14 bases left in between. Germline V CDR1 and CDR2: PRHDT, FYEKMQ (reference sequence). The CDR3 runs 13 residues. The CDR3 DNA reads as TGTGCCAGCAGCTCTTCGGTGGCGGGAGAGCAGTACTTC. Translating gives CASSSSVAGEQYF.

The chain links TRBV7-9 to TRBJ2-7, with 11 nucleotides matching TRBD2. CDR1 is SEHNR and CDR2 is FQNEAQ in the germline V gene (reference sequence). CDR3 length: 15 amino acids. V lost 5 bases, J lost 3 bases, and 6 bases stayed unmatched. CDR3 sequence reads: CASSGLAGGDYEQYF. The CDR3 nucleotides read TGTGCCAGCAGCGGTCTAGCGGGGGGAGACTACGAGCAGTACTTC.

The chain recombines TRBV6-5 with TRBJ2-7; D is tentatively TRBD1 or TRBD2 (5 bases each). V dropped 0 bases and J dropped 4 bases, with 10 bases sitting between them. Germline V gene data show CDR1 as MNHEY and CDR2 as SVGAGI. The CDR3 is 14 residues long. The CDR3 bases are TGTGCCAGCAGTTACTCGAGGGGCGCGTACGAGCAGTACTTC. As protein: CASSYSRGAYEQYF.